This is a list of T cell receptor beta chains from one sample in a study of blood T cell repertoires in COVID-19. Produced via immunoSEQ multiplex PCR; TCRdb's table is partial and in-frame only. The table has about 300,000 clones, more than 80% seen once. Sequenced input: peripheral blood. The receptors were gathered from a woman aged 25 to 45 with COVID-19, enrolled during active disease. Each CDR3 is given with its conserved first and last residue. D genes are given only for firm matches. Rows give clone size only sometimes, using once, few, many, or a class for an expanded clone.

cdr3_nt: TGTGCCAGTAGTAAACGGACAGGGGGCGTCAGCAATCAGCCCCAGCATTTT; cdr3_aa: CASSKRTGGVSNQPQHF; d_call: TRBD1; clone_size: -; j_call: TRBJ1-5; v_call: TRBV19
cdr3_nt: TGTGCCTGGAGGCTTGGCGGGTATAATTCACCCCTCCACTTT; cdr3_aa: CAWRLGGYNSPLHF; d_call: -; clone_size: -; j_call: TRBJ1-6; v_call: TRBV30
cdr3_nt: TGTGCCAGCGGCAGCAATGAGCAGTTCTTC; cdr3_aa: CASGSNEQFF; d_call: -; clone_size: -; j_call: TRBJ2-1; v_call: TRBV6-5
cdr3_nt: TGTGCCAGCTCACCGGAGGTTAATTCACCCCTCCACTTT; cdr3_aa: CASSPEVNSPLHF; d_call: -; clone_size: -; j_call: TRBJ1-6; v_call: TRBV18
cdr3_nt: TGTGCCAGCTCACCACCGGGACAGGCGAACACTGAAGCTTTCTTT; cdr3_aa: CASSPPGQANTEAFF; d_call: TRBD1; clone_size: -; j_call: TRBJ1-1; v_call: TRBV18
cdr3_nt: TGTGCCAGCAGCTCCGGGTATTATGGCTACACCTTC; cdr3_aa: CASSSGYYGYTF; d_call: -; clone_size: once; j_call: TRBJ1-2; v_call: TRBV7-2
cdr3_nt: TGTGCCAGCAGCCGCCGACTAGCGGACAATGAGCAGTTCTTC; cdr3_aa: CASSRRLADNEQFF; d_call: TRBD2; clone_size: -; j_call: TRBJ2-1; v_call: TRBV13
cdr3_nt: TGTGCCAGCAGCCCTTCCCTAAGCACCGGGGAGCTGTTTTTT; cdr3_aa: CASSPSLSTGELFF; d_call: -; clone_size: once; j_call: TRBJ2-2; v_call: TRBV7-9
cdr3_nt: TGTGCCAGTAGTATTAGCTCTGGGGCCAACGTCCTGACTTTC; cdr3_aa: CASSISSGANVLTF; d_call: -; clone_size: -; j_call: TRBJ2-6; v_call: TRBV19
cdr3_nt: TGTGCCAGCAGCCGTACTAGCGCCGACTCCTACAATGAGCAGTTCTTC; cdr3_aa: CASSRTSADSYNEQFF; d_call: TRBD2; clone_size: -; j_call: TRBJ2-1; v_call: TRBV7-2
cdr3_nt: TGCGCCAGCAGCGGCCTAGCGGGGTACGAGCAGTACTTC; cdr3_aa: CASSGLAGYEQYF; d_call: TRBD2; clone_size: -; j_call: TRBJ2-7; v_call: TRBV5-1
cdr3_nt: TGTGCCAGCAGCTTTACCACGGCTAGGTTCGGGGAGCAGTTCTTC; cdr3_aa: CASSFTTARFGEQFF; d_call: -; clone_size: once; j_call: TRBJ2-1; v_call: TRBV5-4
cdr3_nt: TGTGCCAGCAGTACCCTAGGACAGGGAAAGCGGGAGCAGTTCTTC; cdr3_aa: CASSTLGQGKREQFF; d_call: TRBD1; clone_size: -; j_call: TRBJ2-1; v_call: TRBV28
cdr3_nt: TGTGCCAGTAGTAGGCGGGAAGGGCTGGGATCTTTTGAGCAGTTCTTC; cdr3_aa: CASSRREGLGSFEQFF; d_call: -; clone_size: -; j_call: TRBJ2-1; v_call: TRBV19
cdr3_nt: TGTGCCAGCAGCCAAGGCCCGGGACTAGCGGGATTATCCTACAATGAGCAGTTCTTC; cdr3_aa: CASSQGPGLAGLSYNEQFF; d_call: TRBD2; clone_size: -; j_call: TRBJ2-1; v_call: TRBV4-2
cdr3_nt: TGTGCCAGCAGTTACCGAGGGAGAAACTATGGCTACACCTTC; cdr3_aa: CASSYRGRNYGYTF; d_call: -; clone_size: -; j_call: TRBJ1-2; v_call: TRBV6-5
cdr3_nt: TGTGCCAGCAGTCATTCGCGGCGGGATGAGCAGTTCTTC; cdr3_aa: CASSHSRRDEQFF; d_call: -; clone_size: few; j_call: TRBJ2-1; v_call: TRBV6-5
cdr3_nt: TGTGCCAGCAGCTTAAACAGAAGATCTTATGGCTACACCTTC; cdr3_aa: CASSLNRRSYGYTF; d_call: -; clone_size: once; j_call: TRBJ1-2; v_call: TRBV13
cdr3_nt: TGCGCCAGCAGCTTGTCGACAGGGCGAACTAATGAAAAACTGTTTTTT; cdr3_aa: CASSLSTGRTNEKLFF; d_call: TRBD1; clone_size: few; j_call: TRBJ1-4; v_call: TRBV5-1
cdr3_nt: TGTGCCAGCAGTAAGGGACTAGCGGGAGTGTATGAGCAGTTCTTC; cdr3_aa: CASSKGLAGVYEQFF; d_call: TRBD2; clone_size: -; j_call: TRBJ2-1; v_call: TRBV6-5
cdr3_nt: TGTGCCAGCAGCGCTAGCGGAACCCGCACAGATACGCAGTATTTT; cdr3_aa: CASSASGTRTDTQYF; d_call: TRBD2; clone_size: -; j_call: TRBJ2-3; v_call: TRBV11-3
cdr3_nt: TGTGCCAGCAGTGAGGGCAGGCTCCAAGAGACCCAGTACTTC; cdr3_aa: CASSEGRLQETQYF; d_call: -; clone_size: -; j_call: TRBJ2-5; v_call: TRBV2
cdr3_nt: TGTGCCAGCAGCCCGGGGACTTCCTACTACGAGCAGTACTTC; cdr3_aa: CASSPGTSYYEQYF; d_call: -; clone_size: -; j_call: TRBJ2-7; v_call: TRBV6-5
cdr3_nt: TGTGCCAGTAGTATATCAGCGGGAGCTCCCAATGAGCAGTTCTTC; cdr3_aa: CASSISAGAPNEQFF; d_call: TRBD2; clone_size: once; j_call: TRBJ2-1; v_call: TRBV19
cdr3_nt: TGTGCCAGCAGCTTAGTCGGGAGGGCGGATACGCAGTATTTT; cdr3_aa: CASSLVGRADTQYF; d_call: TRBD2; clone_size: -; j_call: TRBJ2-3; v_call: TRBV11-3
cdr3_nt: TGTGCCTGGCCCCCCGGGGGGACAGGGTCACGGGGGGACTTC; cdr3_aa: CAWPPGGTGSRGDF; d_call: TRBD1; clone_size: -; j_call: TRBJ2-7; v_call: TRBV30
cdr3_nt: TGTGCCAGCAGTTTAGCGGGAGTGGCGTACAATGAGCAGTTCTTC; cdr3_aa: CASSLAGVAYNEQFF; d_call: TRBD2; clone_size: -; j_call: TRBJ2-1; v_call: TRBV28
cdr3_nt: TGTGCCAGCAGCCGTTCGGGGGGGAGCACAGATACGCAGTATTTT; cdr3_aa: CASSRSGGSTDTQYF; d_call: TRBD2; clone_size: -; j_call: TRBJ2-3; v_call: TRBV7-3
cdr3_nt: TGTGCCAGCAGCTTGGTCGCGACAGGGCGAGCTTTCTTT; cdr3_aa: CASSLVATGRAFF; d_call: TRBD1; clone_size: -; j_call: TRBJ1-1; v_call: TRBV5-4
cdr3_nt: TGTGCCCACAGGGGTTCCTACGAGCAGTACTTC; cdr3_aa: CAHRGSYEQYF; d_call: TRBD1; clone_size: -; j_call: TRBJ2-7; v_call: TRBV30
cdr3_nt: TGTGCCAGCACACAAGGAGCGGGGGCTGAAGCTTTCTTT; cdr3_aa: CASTQGAGAEAFF; d_call: -; clone_size: once; j_call: TRBJ1-1; v_call: TRBV6-5
cdr3_nt: TGCGCCAGCAGCTTCGAACAGTTGAACACTGAAGCTTTCTTT; cdr3_aa: CASSFEQLNTEAFF; d_call: -; clone_size: -; j_call: TRBJ1-1; v_call: TRBV5-1
cdr3_nt: TGCGCCAGCGGGACTAGCGGGAGCCGGGAGCTGTTTTTT; cdr3_aa: CASGTSGSRELFF; d_call: TRBD2; clone_size: -; j_call: TRBJ2-2; v_call: TRBV4-3
cdr3_nt: TGTGCCAGCAGTTTAGGGACTAAAGCCAATCAGCCCCAGCATTTT; cdr3_aa: CASSLGTKANQPQHF; d_call: -; clone_size: -; j_call: TRBJ1-5; v_call: TRBV27
cdr3_nt: TGTGCCAGTAGAACGACCCTAGTGACGGCTTCCTATGGCTACACCTTC; cdr3_aa: CASRTTLVTASYGYTF; d_call: -; clone_size: -; j_call: TRBJ1-2; v_call: TRBV19
cdr3_nt: TGTGCCAGCAGCTTAGATTCGGGGACAGGGGTTTACGAGCAGTACTTC; cdr3_aa: CASSLDSGTGVYEQYF; d_call: TRBD1; clone_size: -; j_call: TRBJ2-7; v_call: TRBV7-9
cdr3_nt: TGTGCCAGCAGCAGCCCGGGACAGGGGCTACGCATGAACACTGAAGCTTTCTTT; cdr3_aa: CASSSPGQGLRMNTEAFF; d_call: -; clone_size: -; j_call: TRBJ1-1; v_call: TRBV21-1
cdr3_nt: TGTGCCAGCAGCTTGGAGCGGGGCACCTACGAGCAGTACTTC; cdr3_aa: CASSLERGTYEQYF; d_call: TRBD2; clone_size: -; j_call: TRBJ2-7; v_call: TRBV11-2